This record looks at one T cell receptor (beta chain) sequence and its context. Antigen unknown. Sequencing was performed with immunoSEQ multiplex PCR; in TCRdb, only in-frame clones are kept and a portion is missing. Among 30,000 to 40,000 clones, approximately 94% were seen once, and the ten largest hold around 0.2%. The sample is drawn from a study of graft-versus-host responses after intestinal transplantation. V lost 6 bases and J lost 2, with 16 bases in between. The CDR3 runs to 15 residues. Germline V lookup: CDR1 SEHNR, CDR2 FQNEAQ (reference sequence). Here the sequenced sample was unstimulated CD4+ T cells sorted from spleen or lymph node cells, taken before transplant. The origin of this receptor is a human donor who was the organ donor for an intestinal transplant. J is TRBJ2-5 and V is TRBV7-9, with no clear D. The CDR3 is CASRRNAISQETQYF. The DNA for the CDR3 is TGTGCCAGCAGACGCAATGCGATTTCTCAAGAGACCCAGTACTTC.